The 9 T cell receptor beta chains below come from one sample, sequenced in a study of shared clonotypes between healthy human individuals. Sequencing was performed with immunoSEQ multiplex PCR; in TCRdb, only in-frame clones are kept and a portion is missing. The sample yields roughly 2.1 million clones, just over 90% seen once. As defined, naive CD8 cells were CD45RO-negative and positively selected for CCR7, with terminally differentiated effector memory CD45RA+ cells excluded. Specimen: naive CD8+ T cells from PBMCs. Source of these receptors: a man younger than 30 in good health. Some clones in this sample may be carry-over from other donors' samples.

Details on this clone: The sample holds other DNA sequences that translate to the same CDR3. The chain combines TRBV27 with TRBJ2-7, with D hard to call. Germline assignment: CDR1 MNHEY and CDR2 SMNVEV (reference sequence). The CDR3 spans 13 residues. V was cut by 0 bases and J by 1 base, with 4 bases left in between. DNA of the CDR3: TGTGCCAGCAGTTTATCGTGGTCCTACGAGCAGTACTTC. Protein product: CASSLSWSYEQYF.

CDR3 sequence reads: CASSQVGTGPYNEQFF. CDR3 nucleotides: TGCGCCAGCAGCCAAGTTGGAACCGGGCCTTACAATGAGCAGTTCTTC. The chain links TRBV4-1 to TRBJ2-1, with D hard to call. The CDR3 spans 16 residues. The germline V gene encodes CDR1 MGHRA and CDR2 YSYEKL. Trimming pared 1 base from V and 4 bases from J, leaving 14 bases between.

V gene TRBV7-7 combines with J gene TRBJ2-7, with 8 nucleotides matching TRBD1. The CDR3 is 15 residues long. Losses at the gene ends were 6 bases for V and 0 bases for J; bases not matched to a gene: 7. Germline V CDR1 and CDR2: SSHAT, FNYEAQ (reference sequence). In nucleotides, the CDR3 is TGTGCCAGCAGTTCCGGGACAGGCAACTCCTACGAGCAGTACTTC. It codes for CASSSGTGNSYEQYF.

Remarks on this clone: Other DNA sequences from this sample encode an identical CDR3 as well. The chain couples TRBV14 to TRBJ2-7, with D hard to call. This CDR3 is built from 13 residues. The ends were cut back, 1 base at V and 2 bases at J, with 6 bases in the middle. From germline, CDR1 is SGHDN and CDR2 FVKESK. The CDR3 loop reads CASSQVGPYEQYF. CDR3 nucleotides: TGTGCCAGCAGCCAAGTGGGTCCCTACGAGCAGTACTTC. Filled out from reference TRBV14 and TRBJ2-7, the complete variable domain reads EAGVTQFPSHSVIEKGQTVTLRCDPISGHDNLYWYRRVMGKEIKFLLHFVKESKQDESGMPNNRFLAERTGGTYSTLKVQPAELEDSGVYFCASSQVGPYEQYFGPGTRLTVT.

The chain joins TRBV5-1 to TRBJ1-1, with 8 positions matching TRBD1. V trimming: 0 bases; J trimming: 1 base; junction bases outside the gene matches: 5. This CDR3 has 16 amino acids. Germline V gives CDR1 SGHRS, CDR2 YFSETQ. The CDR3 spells CASSLAAGGPNTEAFF. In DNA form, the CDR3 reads TGCGCCAGCAGCTTGGCGGCAGGGGGCCCGAACACTGAAGCTTTCTTT.

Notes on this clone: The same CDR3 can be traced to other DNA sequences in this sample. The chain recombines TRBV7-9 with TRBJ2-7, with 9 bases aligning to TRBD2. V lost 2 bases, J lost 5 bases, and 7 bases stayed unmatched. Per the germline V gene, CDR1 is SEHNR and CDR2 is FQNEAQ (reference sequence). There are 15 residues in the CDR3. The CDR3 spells CASSLPAGGLNEQYF. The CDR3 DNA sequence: TGTGCCAGCAGCTTACCGGCGGGAGGGTTAAACGAGCAGTACTTC. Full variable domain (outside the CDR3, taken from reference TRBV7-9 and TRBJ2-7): DTGVSQNPRHKITKRGQNVTFRCDPISEHNRLYWYRQTLGQGPEFLTYFQNEAQLEKSRLLSDRFSAERPKGSFSTLEIQRTEQGDSAMYLCASSLPAGGLNEQYFGPGTRLTVT.

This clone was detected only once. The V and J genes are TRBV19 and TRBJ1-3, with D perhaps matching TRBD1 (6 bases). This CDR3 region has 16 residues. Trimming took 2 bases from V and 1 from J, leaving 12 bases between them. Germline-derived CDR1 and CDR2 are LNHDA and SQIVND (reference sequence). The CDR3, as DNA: TGTGCCAGTAGTATACTGGGGGCCGCTTCTGGAAACACCATATATTTT. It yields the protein CASSILGAASGNTIYF.

This chain's CDR3 is CASSYNPRTSGRSDTQYF. The CDR3 region has the DNA TGTGCCAGCAGTTACAACCCGAGGACTAGCGGGAGGTCAGATACGCAGTATTTT. The chain employs TRBV28 and TRBJ2-3; 14 bases are shared with TRBD2. The CDR3 has 18 residues. In germline, CDR1 is MDHEN, CDR2 SYDVKM. Trimming removed 4 bases from V and 4 bases from J; junction bases left unmatched: 10.

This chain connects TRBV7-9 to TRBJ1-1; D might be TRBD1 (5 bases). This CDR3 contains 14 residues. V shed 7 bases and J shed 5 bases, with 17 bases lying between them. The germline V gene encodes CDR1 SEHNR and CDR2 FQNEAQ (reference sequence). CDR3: CASNTAGGITEAFF. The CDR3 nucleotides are TGTGCCAGCAACACCGCCGGGGGAATTACTGAAGCTTTCTTT. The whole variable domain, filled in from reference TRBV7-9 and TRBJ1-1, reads DTGVSQNPRHKITKRGQNVTFRCDPISEHNRLYWYRQTLGQGPEFLTYFQNEAQLEKSRLLSDRFSAERPKGSFSTLEIQRTEQGDSAMYLCASNTAGGITEAFFGQGTRLTVV.